A selection of T cell receptor beta chains follows, all from one sample in a study of T-cell reconstitution after alpha-beta-depleted transplantation in children. TCRdb reanalysed the PCR reads using MiXCR and keeps one entry per CDR3 protein. The sample includes 200,000 to 250,000 distinct CDR3 sequences, around 12% of them seen just once. The sequenced sample was PBMCs from the stem cell graft donor, obtained from the stem cell graft. The source is a human donor who donated a stem cell graft to a child with acute lymphoblastic leukemia. The CDR3 runs from the conserved cysteine through the conserved F or W. D genes are given only for firm matches. Some rows mark clone size as missing; the rest say once, few, many or name a class of expanded clone.

>NA|TRBJ1-1|many|TRBV28
CASSFPGTVNAFF
TGTGCCAGCAGTTTCCCCGGGACGGTGAACGCTTTCTTT
>TRBD2|TRBJ2-2|many|TRBV20-1
CSARLARAGELFF
TGCAGTGCCCGACTAGCAAGAGCCGGGGAGCTGTTTTTT
>NA|TRBJ2-2|many|TRBV5-5
CASSFGQPLNTGELFF
TGTGCCAGCAGCTTTGGACAGCCCCTGAACACCGGGGAGCTGTTTTTT
>NA|TRBJ2-5|NA|TRBV19
CASSTFDKETQYF
TGTGCCAGTAGTACCTTCGACAAGGAGACCCAGTACTTC
>NA|TRBJ1-1|NA|TRBV7-3
CASSWRAGLSTEAFF
TGTGCCAGCAGCTGGAGGGCAGGGCTTTCCACTGAAGCTTTCTTT
>NA|TRBJ1-1|many|TRBV7-9
CASSPRDEAFF
TGTGCCAGCAGCCCCCGGGATGAAGCTTTCTTT
>TRBD2|TRBJ2-1|NA|TRBV20-1
CSASRLAGGYNEQFF
TGCAGTGCTAGTCGACTAGCGGGAGGGTACAATGAGCAGTTCTTC
>NA|TRBJ1-6|many|TRBV9
CASSVVGMNSPLHF
TGTGCCAGCAGCGTAGTGGGGATGAATTCACCCCTCCACTTT
>NA|TRBJ2-5|many|TRBV30
CAWRRPFGYQETQYF
TGTGCCTGGAGGAGACCCTTCGGGTACCAAGAGACCCAGTACTTC
>NA|TRBJ1-1|NA|TRBV4-2
CASSQEGFQRNTEAFF
TGTGCCAGCAGCCAAGAAGGATTTCAGCGGAACACTGAAGCTTTCTTT
>NA|TRBJ2-7|many|TRBV12-3/TRBV12-4
CASSFDRDYEQYF
TGTGCCAGCAGTTTCGATCGAGACTACGAGCAGTACTTC
>NA|TRBJ1-4|many|TRBV6-1
CASSRIADLGNEKLFF
TGTGCCAGCAGTCGCATAGCGGATCTCGGTAATGAAAAACTGTTTTTT
>NA|TRBJ2-4|NA|TRBV27
CASSSGIANIQYF
TGTGCCAGCAGTTCCGGGATCGCTAACATTCAGTACTTC